The sample holds many counts of the clone carrying this T cell receptor (beta chain). What it recognizes is unknown. The sample belongs to a study of T cell repertoires in cytomegalovirus infection. Study details: Public TCR beta signatures were indicative of both CMV infection and a matching HLA type.

Whole-study findings and limits: CMV-specific HLA-C-restricted TCR beta clonotypes dominated the ex vivo response. Of the TCR beta families, the public ones yielded a cumulative frequency that identified carriers of CMV plus the relevant HLA.

TCRdb redid the calling of the reads with MiXCR, one entry per CDR3 protein. The sample records 290,000 or so distinct CDR3 sequences, roughly 9.3% being singletons. Trimming shortened V by 1 base and J by 4 bases, and 11 bases separated the two germline ends. CDR3 size: 14 residues. Germline V lookup: CDR1 SQVTM, CDR2 ANQGSEA. The receptor was derived from a human donor in good health (CMV status not recorded). Some clones in this sample may be carry-over from other donors' samples. Sequenced: PBMCs. The chain is built from TRBV29-1 and TRBJ2-1; the D gene is possibly TRBD2 (6 bases). The CDR3 bases are TGCAGCGTTGAAGGTCAGGCGGGATACAATGAGCAGTTCTTC. Its protein is CSVEGQAGYNEQFF.